This TCR beta chain was recovered during a study of T cell responses to AZD1222 COVID-19 vaccine. Whole-study results and caveats: At study baseline, merely six AZD1222 recipients were seropositive. Repertoire sampling occurred only after the peak T cell response.

Generated by immunoSEQ multiplex PCR, the TCRdb table keeps only in-frame clones and is missing some. The data contain 190,000 or so clones, around nine tenths of them singletons. The CDR3 contains 17 residues. Per germline, CDR1 SGHTA and CDR2 FQGNSA. The V segment lost 6 bases and the J segment 2 bases; nucleotides outside the gene matches: 16. On this clone itself: What it binds is not known.

This sample comprised peripheral blood, obtained 28 days after the second AZD1222 dose. The sequence was obtained from an adult who received the AZD1222 COVID-19 vaccine. The rearrangement uses TRBV7-2 and TRBJ2-7; TRBD2 aligns across 7 bases. The CDR3 is CASRFNGGSSHPYEQYF. CDR3 nucleotides: TGTGCCAGCAGGTTTAATGGCGGGAGCTCTCATCCCTACGAGCAGTACTTC.